Presented here are 18 T cell receptor beta chains from one specimen sequenced in a study of blood T cell repertoires in COVID-19 (dated by TCRdb to 2020 to 2022). The protocol used for the library was the immunoSEQ multiplex PCR assay. In TCRdb, the immuneACCESS table is reduced to in-frame sequences with V and J assigned. These tables do not hold every clone; where another copy was compared, an unresolved V gene accounts for under half, and the others remain unexplained. In this sample the table shows 140,000 to 150,000 clones, roughly 90% of which occur a single time. 1.5% to 2% of the sample lies in the top ten. The specimen was peripheral blood. The receptor source for this set is a human donor in a cohort sampled during active COVID-19.

The chain has TRBV21-1 and TRBJ2-5; the table assigns TRBD1, which was not confirmed against the DNA. TRBV21-1 is a pseudogene locus. This CDR3 spans 15 amino acids. As DNA, the CDR3 is TGTGCCAGCAGCAAGGGGCTACCCCAGTCCGAGACCCAGTACTTC. Protein product: CASSKGLPQSETQYF.

J is TRBJ2-2 and V is TRBV15; D remains ambiguous. Germline loops: CDR1 LNHNV, CDR2 YYDKDF (reference sequence). Trimming pared 1 base from V and 3 bases from J, leaving 9 bases between. This CDR3 region has 15 residues. CDR3 nucleotides: TGTGCCACCAGCAGAGTTTTAGTACACACCGGGGAGCTGTTTTTT. As protein: CATSRVLVHTGELFF.

This chain connects TRBV4-1 to TRBJ1-4; TRBD1 aligns across 8 bases. The CDR3 length is 14 residues. Germline CDR1 reads MGHRA; CDR2 reads YSYEKL. The V segment lost 4 bases and the J segment 4 bases; nucleotides outside the gene matches: 2. This CDR3 is CASSRDRYNEKLFF. In nucleotides, the CDR3 is TGCGCCAGCAGCCGGGACAGGTATAATGAAAAACTGTTTTTT.

CDR3 residues: CASCPLGGTNEKLFF. The CDR3 DNA reads TGTGCCAGCTGCCCTCTAGGGGGCACTAATGAAAAACTGTTTTTT. The chain combines TRBV18 with TRBJ1-4, with 7 bases aligning to TRBD1. The V gene's germline CDR1 is KGHSH and CDR2 LQKENI. With 7 bases clipped from V and 2 bases from J, the junction kept 7 bases outside the gene matches. This CDR3 comprises 15 residues. The full variable domain, with the rest looked up from reference TRBV18 and TRBJ1-4, is NAGVMQNPRHLVRRRGQEARLRCSPMKGHSHVYWYRQLPEEGLKFMVYLQKENIIDESGMPKERFSAEFPKEGPSILRIQQVVRGDSAAYFCASCPLGGTNEKLFFGSGTQLSVL.

A single count supports this clone. V and J are TRBV5-1 and TRBJ1-1, with TRBD1 matching over 9 bases. The CDR3 covers 19 residues. CDR1 and CDR2 from the germline V gene are SGHRS and YFSETQ. The V segment lost 3 bases and the J segment 0 bases; nucleotides outside the gene matches: 15. The CDR3 DNA is TGCGCCAGCAGCTGGGGACAGGGAACCTCAAGTACTATGAACACTGAAGCTTTCTTT. Its translation is CASSWGQGTSSTMNTEAFF.

This sequence joins TRBV7-2 and TRBJ2-3, with 8 bases lining up with TRBD2. Looked up from germline, CDR1 is SGHTA and CDR2 is FQGNSA. V shed 3 bases and J 6 bases; nucleotides not matched to a gene: 5. The CDR3 sequence is 14 residues long. The CDR3 sequence is CASSFLLADDTQYF. For the CDR3, the DNA is TGTGCCAGCAGCTTTCTACTAGCGGACGATACGCAGTATTTT.

The chain has TRBV11-3 and TRBJ2-6, with unresolved D. The germline gives CDR1 SGHNT, CDR2 YENEEA. Trimming cost V 1 base and J 0 bases, with 7 bases left between them. The CDR3 spans 16 residues. In DNA form, the CDR3 reads TGTGCCAGCAGCTTAGGATCAGGCTCTGGGGCCAACGTCCTGACTTTC. Translated, it gives CASSLGSGSGANVLTF.

This chain uses TRBV7-9 with TRBJ1-1, with 7 bases lining up with TRBD1. Germline CDR1 reads SEHNR; CDR2 reads FQNEAQ (reference sequence). J was trimmed by 7 bases and V by 5 bases; bases with no gene match: 4. This CDR3 region has 12 residues. The CDR3 here is CASSQGTVEAFF. The CDR3 coding sequence is TGTGCCAGCAGCCAGGGGACAGTTGAAGCTTTCTTT.

The rearrangement joins TRBV5-1 to TRBJ2-2; a possible D gene is TRBD2 (5 bases). Germline V gives CDR1 SGHRS, CDR2 YFSETQ. V dropped 0 bases and J dropped 5 bases, with 11 bases sitting between them. The CDR3 contains 15 residues. The CDR3 reads CASSLGASGTGELFF. DNA for the CDR3: TGCGCCAGCAGCTTGGGGGCGTCGGGAACCGGGGAGCTGTTTTTT.

V is TRBV5-4 and J is TRBJ1-1; 9 bases line up with TRBD1. J was trimmed by 1 base and V by 5 bases; bases with no gene match: 6. There are 15 residues in the CDR3. Germline assignment: CDR1 SGHNT and CDR2 YYREEE (reference sequence). CDR3 region: CASRFGTGRNTEAFF. The CDR3 DNA reads TGTGCCAGCAGATTCGGGACAGGGCGGAACACTGAAGCTTTCTTT.

The chain carries TRBV11-3 and TRBJ1-4, with a tentative D call TRBD1 (6 bases). CDR3 length: 15 residues. Trimming removed 8 bases from V and 4 bases from J, with 17 bases in between. Germline CDR1 reads SGHNT; CDR2 reads YENEEA. CDR3 in amino acids: CASACAGANNEKLFF. The DNA of the CDR3 is TGTGCCAGCGCCTGTGCAGGGGCAAATAATGAAAAACTGTTTTTT.

This sequence joins TRBV29-1 and TRBJ2-1, with 12 bases that match TRBD2. Germline V gene lookup returns CDR1 SQVTM and CDR2 ANQGSEA. J was trimmed by 8 bases and V by 5 bases; bases with no gene match: 7. The CDR3 is 14 amino acids. The CDR3 sequence is CSVTSGGSVYEQFF. The CDR3 DNA reads TGCAGCGTTACTAGCGGGGGGTCCGTCTATGAGCAGTTCTTC.

The V and J genes are TRBV5-1 and TRBJ1-2, with D possibly TRBD1 on 6 matching bases. The CDR3 length is 15 residues. The ends were cut back, 5 bases at V and 0 bases at J, with 14 bases in the middle. Germline V CDR1 and CDR2: SGHRS, YFSETQ. CDR3 nucleotides: TGCGCCAGCAGAGGGGGACCCGGGACTAACTATGGCTACACCTTC. It yields the protein CASRGGPGTNYGYTF.

V gene TRBV6-6 combines with J gene TRBJ1-1, with TRBD1 matching 10 bases. After removal of 6 bases from V and 1 base from J, the junction contained 5 bases not matched to a gene. The CDR3 totals 15 residues. Germline V lookup: CDR1 MNHNY, CDR2 SVGAGI (reference sequence). CDR3: CASSGQGVTNTEAFF. The CDR3 DNA reads as TGTGCCAGCAGCGGACAGGGGGTGACGAACACTGAAGCTTTCTTT.

The gene calls are TRBV9 and TRBJ1-5, with 7 bases fitting TRBD1. V lost 3 bases, J lost 1 base, and 1 base stayed unmatched. Germline CDR1 SGDLS, CDR2 YYNGEE. The CDR3 has 14 residues. As DNA, the CDR3 is TGTGCCAGCAGCGAGGGACAGAGCAATCAGCCCCAGCATTTT. It specifies CASSEGQSNQPQHF.

The J gene is TRBJ1-2, the V gene TRBV6-5; the D gene is possibly TRBD1 (5 bases). V lost 11 bases and J 4 bases, leaving 17 bases between the germline ends. Germline CDR1 reads MNHEY; CDR2 reads SVGAGI. This CDR3 is built from 13 residues. In nucleotides, the CDR3 is TGTGCCGCCAGGCGCGACAGAATCTATGGCTACACCTTC. Translating it yields CAARRDRIYGYTF.

This chain joins TRBV18 and TRBJ2-1; no clear D gene. Germline CDR1 is KGHSH and CDR2 is LQKENI. This CDR3 is built from 13 residues. V lost 2 bases, J lost 2 bases, and 4 bases lay in between. CDR3 protein: CASSPGPYNEQFF. The CDR3 nucleotides read TGTGCCAGCTCACCAGGCCCCTACAATGAGCAGTTCTTC.

The rearrangement uses TRBV6-5 and TRBJ1-2; D perhaps matches TRBD1 (6 bases). V lost 0 bases and J 1 base, leaving 12 bases between the germline ends. This CDR3 is 16 amino acids long. Germline values: CDR1 MNHEY, CDR2 SVGAGI. CDR3 amino acids: CASSYSRTDYNYGYTF. In DNA, the CDR3 is TGTGCCAGCAGTTACTCTAGGACAGATTATAACTATGGCTACACCTTC.